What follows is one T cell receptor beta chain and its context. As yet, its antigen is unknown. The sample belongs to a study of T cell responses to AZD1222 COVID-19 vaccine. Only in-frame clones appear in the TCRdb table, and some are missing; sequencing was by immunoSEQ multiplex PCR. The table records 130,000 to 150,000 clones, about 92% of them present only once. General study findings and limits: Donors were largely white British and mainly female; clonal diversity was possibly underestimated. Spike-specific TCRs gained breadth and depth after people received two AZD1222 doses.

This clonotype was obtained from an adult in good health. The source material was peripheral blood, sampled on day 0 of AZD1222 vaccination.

In nucleotides, the CDR3 is TGCGCCAGCAGCTTAATAGCGGGAGCTCACGGGGAGCTGTTTTTT. Encoded protein: CASSLIAGAHGELFF. The genes are TRBV5-1 and TRBJ2-2; 9 bases are shared with TRBD2. This CDR3 has 15 amino acids. V shed 2 bases and J 7 bases; nucleotides not matched to a gene: 6. The germline CDR1 and CDR2 sequences are SGHRS and YFSETQ.